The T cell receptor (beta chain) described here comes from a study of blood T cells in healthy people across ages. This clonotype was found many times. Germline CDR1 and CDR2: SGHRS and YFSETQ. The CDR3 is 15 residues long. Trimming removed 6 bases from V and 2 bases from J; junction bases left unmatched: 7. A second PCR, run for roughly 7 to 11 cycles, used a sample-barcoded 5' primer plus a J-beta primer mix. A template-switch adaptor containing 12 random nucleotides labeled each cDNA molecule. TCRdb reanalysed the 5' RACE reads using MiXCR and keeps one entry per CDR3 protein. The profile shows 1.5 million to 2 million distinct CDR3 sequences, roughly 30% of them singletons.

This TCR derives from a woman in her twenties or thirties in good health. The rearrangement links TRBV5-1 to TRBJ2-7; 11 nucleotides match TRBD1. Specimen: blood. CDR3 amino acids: CASKKPGQGAYEQYF. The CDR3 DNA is TGCGCCAGCAAAAAACCGGGACAGGGGGCCTACGAGCAGTACTTC.